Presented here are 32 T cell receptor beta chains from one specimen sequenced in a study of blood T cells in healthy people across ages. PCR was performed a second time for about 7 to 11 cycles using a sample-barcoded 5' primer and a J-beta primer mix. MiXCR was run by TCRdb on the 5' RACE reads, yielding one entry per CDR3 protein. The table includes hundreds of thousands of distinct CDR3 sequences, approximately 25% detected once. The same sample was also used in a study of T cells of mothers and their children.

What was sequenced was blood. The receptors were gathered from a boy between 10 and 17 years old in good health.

In DNA form, the CDR3 reads TGTGCCAGCAGCGTAAGTCACAGGGGCGGGCTCAATGAGCAGTTCTTC. Translating gives CASSVSHRGGLNEQFF. The rearrangement uses TRBV9 and TRBJ2-5, with 7 bases aligning to TRBD1. Judging by the DNA end, TRBJ2-1 fits better; the J call may be wrong. This CDR3 is built from 16 residues. CDR1 and CDR2 from the germline V gene are SGDLS and YYNGEE.

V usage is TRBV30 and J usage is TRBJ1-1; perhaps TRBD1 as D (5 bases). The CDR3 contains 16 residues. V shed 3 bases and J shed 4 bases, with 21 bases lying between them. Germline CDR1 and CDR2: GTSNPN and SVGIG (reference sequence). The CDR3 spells CAWSHSRGPLGTEAFF. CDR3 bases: TGTGCCTGGAGCCACAGTAGGGGCCCCCTGGGCACTGAAGCTTTCTTT.

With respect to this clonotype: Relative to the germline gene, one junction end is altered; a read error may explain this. The CDR3 sequence: CASSYSSAGELFF. Here the CDR3 DNA reads TGTGCTAGCAGTTACTCTAGTGCCGGGGAGCTGTTTTTT. The gene calls are TRBV6-5 and TRBJ2-2, with D hard to call. The CDR3 consists of 13 residues. Germline CDR1 reads MNHEY; CDR2 reads SVGAGI.

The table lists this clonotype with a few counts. The CDR3 sequence is CASSSLGLAGTDTQYF. The CDR3 bases are TGTGCCAGCAGCTCCCTAGGACTAGCAGGCACAGATACGCAGTATTTT. This rearrangement joins TRBV5-6 to TRBJ2-3; 8 bases map to TRBD2. The germline CDR1 and CDR2 sequences are SGHDT and YYEEEE. CDR3 size: 16 residues. Trimming cost V 3 bases and J 1 base; bases outside gene matches: 7.

Here the CDR3 reads CASSTDRWGDYGYTF. The CDR3 DNA follows: TGTGCCAGCAGTACCGACAGGTGGGGAGACTATGGCTACACCTTC. The chain has TRBV12-3 or TRBV12-4 and TRBJ1-2; possible D gene TRBD1, 6 bases. CDR3 length: 15 residues. V was clipped by 5 bases and J by 3 bases, with 16 bases between them.

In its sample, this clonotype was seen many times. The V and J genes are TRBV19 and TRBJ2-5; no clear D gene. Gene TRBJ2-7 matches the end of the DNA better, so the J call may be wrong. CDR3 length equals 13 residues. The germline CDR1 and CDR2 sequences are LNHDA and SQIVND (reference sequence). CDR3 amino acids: CASSWGNTYEQYF. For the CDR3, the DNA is TGTGCCAGTAGTTGGGGAAATACCTACGAGCAGTACTTC.

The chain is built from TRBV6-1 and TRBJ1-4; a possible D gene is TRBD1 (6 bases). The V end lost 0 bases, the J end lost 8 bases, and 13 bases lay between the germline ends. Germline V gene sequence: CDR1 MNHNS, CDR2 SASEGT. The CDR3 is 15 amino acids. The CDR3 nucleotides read TGTGCCAGCAGTGAAGCAAGTACAGGGAAGGAAAAACTGTTTTTT. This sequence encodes CASSEASTGKEKLFF.

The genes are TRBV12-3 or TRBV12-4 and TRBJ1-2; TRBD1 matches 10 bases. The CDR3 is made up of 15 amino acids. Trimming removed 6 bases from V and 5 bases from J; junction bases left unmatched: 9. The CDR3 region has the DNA TGTGCCAGCAGCTCCGGCGGGACAGGGGTTTATGGCTACACCTTC. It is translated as CASSSGGTGVYGYTF.

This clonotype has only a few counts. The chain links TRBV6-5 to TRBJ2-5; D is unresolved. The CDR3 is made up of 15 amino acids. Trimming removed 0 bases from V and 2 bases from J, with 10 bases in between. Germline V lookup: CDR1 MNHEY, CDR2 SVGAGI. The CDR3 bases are TGTGCCAGCAGTTACTCGGTTAGCAGACAAGAGACCCAGTACTTC. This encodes CASSYSVSRQETQYF.

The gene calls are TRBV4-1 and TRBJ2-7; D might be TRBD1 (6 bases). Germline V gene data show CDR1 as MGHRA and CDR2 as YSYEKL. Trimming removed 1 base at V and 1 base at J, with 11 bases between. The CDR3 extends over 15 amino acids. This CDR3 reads CASSQGFGQSYEQYF. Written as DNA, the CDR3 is TGCGCCAGCAGCCAAGGTTTCGGACAGTCCTACGAGCAGTACTTC.

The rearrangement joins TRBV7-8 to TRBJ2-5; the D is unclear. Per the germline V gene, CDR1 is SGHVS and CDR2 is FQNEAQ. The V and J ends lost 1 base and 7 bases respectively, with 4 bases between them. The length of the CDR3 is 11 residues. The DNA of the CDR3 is TGTGCCAGCAGCTTAGTCACGACCCAGTACTTC. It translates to CASSLVTTQYF.

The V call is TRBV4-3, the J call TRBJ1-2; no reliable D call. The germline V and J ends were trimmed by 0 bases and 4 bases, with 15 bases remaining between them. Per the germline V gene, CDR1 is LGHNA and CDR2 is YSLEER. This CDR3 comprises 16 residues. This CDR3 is CASSQDTGGLLYGYTF. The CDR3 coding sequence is TGCGCCAGCAGCCAAGATACCGGCGGGCTCCTCTATGGCTACACCTTC.

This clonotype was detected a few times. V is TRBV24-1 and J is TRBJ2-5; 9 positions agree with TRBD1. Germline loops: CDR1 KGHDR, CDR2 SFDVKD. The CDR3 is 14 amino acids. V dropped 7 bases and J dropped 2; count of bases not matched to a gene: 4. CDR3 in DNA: TGTGCCACCAGGGGGACAGGGTTACAAGAGACCCAGTACTTC. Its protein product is CATRGTGLQETQYF.

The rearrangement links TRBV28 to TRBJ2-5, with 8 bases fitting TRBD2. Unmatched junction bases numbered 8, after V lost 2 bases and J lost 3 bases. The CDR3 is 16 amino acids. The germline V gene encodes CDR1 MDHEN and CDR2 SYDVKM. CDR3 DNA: TGTGCCAGCAGTTTAACTGCGGGGGGAGAGAAAGAGACCCAGTACTTC. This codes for CASSLTAGGEKETQYF.

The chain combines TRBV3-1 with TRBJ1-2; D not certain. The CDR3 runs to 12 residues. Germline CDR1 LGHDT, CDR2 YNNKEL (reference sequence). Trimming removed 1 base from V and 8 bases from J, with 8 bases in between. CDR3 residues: CASSQVRLGYTF. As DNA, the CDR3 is TGTGCCAGCAGCCAAGTAAGGTTGGGCTACACCTTC. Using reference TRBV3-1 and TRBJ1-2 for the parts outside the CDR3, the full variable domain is DTAVSQTPKYLVTQMGNDKSIKCEQNLGHDTMYWYKQDSKKFLKIMFSYNNKELIINETVPNRFSPKSPDKAHLNLHINSLELGDSAVYFCASSQVRLGYTFGSGTRLTVV.

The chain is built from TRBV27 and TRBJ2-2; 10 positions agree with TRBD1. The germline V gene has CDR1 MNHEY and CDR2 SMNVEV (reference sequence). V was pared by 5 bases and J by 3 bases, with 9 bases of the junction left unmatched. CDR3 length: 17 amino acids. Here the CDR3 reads CASSAPWGQGYTGELFF. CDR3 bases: TGTGCCAGCAGTGCCCCATGGGGACAGGGGTACACCGGGGAGCTGTTTTTT.

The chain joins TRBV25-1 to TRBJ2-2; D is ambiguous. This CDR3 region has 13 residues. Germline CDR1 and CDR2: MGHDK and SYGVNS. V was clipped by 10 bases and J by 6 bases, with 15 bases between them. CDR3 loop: CATQFRGPGELFF. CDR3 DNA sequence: TGTGCCACCCAGTTTCGTGGGCCCGGGGAGCTGTTTTTT.

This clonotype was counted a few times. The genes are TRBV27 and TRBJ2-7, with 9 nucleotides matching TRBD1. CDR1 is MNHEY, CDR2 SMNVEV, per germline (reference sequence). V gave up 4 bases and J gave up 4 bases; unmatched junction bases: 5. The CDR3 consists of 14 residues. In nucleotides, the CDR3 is TGTGCCAGCAGTTGGGGACAGGGTGGTTACGAGCAGTACTTC. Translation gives CASSWGQGGYEQYF.

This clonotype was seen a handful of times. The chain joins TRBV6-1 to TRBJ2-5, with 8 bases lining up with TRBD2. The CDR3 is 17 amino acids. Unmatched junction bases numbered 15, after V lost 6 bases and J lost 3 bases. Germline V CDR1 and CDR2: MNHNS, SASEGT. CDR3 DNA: TGTGCCAGCAGCCCTCTCAGCGGGGGTAGCAGAAAAGAGACCCAGTACTTC. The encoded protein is CASSPLSGGSRKETQYF.

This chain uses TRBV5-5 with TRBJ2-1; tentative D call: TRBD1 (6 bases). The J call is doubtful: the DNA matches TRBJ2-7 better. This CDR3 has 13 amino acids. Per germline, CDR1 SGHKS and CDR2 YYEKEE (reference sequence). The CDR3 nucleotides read TGTGCCAGCAGCTGGGGGCCCCCTTACGAGCAGTACGTC. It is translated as CASSWGPPYEQYV.

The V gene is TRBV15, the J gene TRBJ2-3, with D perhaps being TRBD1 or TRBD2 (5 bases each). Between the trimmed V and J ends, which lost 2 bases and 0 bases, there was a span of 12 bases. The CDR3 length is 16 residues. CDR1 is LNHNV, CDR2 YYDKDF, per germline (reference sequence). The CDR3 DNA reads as TGTGCCACCAGCAGATCGGGGCGGGCCAGCACAGATACGCAGTATTTT. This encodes CATSRSGRASTDTQYF.

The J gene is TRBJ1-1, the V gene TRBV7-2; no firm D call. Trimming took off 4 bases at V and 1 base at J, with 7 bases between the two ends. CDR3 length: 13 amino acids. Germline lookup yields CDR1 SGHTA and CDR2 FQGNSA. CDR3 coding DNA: TGTGCCAGCAGCTCGGTGTGGAACACTGAAGCTTTCTTT. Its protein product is CASSSVWNTEAFF.

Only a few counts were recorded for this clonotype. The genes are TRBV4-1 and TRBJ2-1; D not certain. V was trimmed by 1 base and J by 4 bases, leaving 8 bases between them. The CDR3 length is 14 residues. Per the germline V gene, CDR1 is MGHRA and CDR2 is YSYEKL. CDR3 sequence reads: CASSQATSYNEQFF. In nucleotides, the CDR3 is TGCGCCAGCAGCCAAGCTACCTCATACAATGAGCAGTTCTTC.

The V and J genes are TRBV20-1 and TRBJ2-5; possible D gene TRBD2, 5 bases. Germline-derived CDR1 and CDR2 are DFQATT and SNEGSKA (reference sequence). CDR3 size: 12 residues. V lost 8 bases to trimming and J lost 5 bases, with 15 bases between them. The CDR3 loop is CSNSPRRETQYF. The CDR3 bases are TGCAGTAACAGTCCGCGGAGGGAGACCCAGTACTTC.

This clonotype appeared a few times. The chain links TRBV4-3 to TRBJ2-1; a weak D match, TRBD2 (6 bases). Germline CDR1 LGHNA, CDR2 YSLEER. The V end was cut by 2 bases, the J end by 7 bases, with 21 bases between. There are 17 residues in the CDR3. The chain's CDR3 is CASSQLSLRDWQNEQFF. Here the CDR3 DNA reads TGCGCCAGCAGCCAACTCAGCCTCCGGGACTGGCAGAATGAGCAGTTCTTC.

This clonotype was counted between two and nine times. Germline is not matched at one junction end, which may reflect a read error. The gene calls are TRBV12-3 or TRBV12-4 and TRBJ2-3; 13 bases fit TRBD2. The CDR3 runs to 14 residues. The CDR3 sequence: CASTGLAGVDTQYF. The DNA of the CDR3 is TGTGCCAGCACAGGACTAGCGGGAGTAGATACGCAGTACTTT.

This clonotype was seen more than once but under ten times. The CDR3 protein is CASSLTLAGGAETQYF. DNA of the CDR3: TGCGCCAGCAGCCTGACACTAGCGGGGGGCGCGGAGACCCAGTACTTC. V and J are TRBV4-3 and TRBJ2-5; 12 bases map to TRBD2. CDR1 and CDR2 (germline): LGHNA, YSLEER. V lost 4 bases, J lost 5 bases, and 8 bases stayed unmatched. The CDR3 covers 16 residues.

This CDR3 is CASSERGAGDTQYF. DNA for the CDR3: TGTGCCAGCAGCGAAAGGGGGGCGGGAGATACGCAGTATTTT. This chain joins TRBV7-3 and TRBJ2-3, with D perhaps matching TRBD1 or TRBD2 (6 bases each). Germline V lookup: CDR1 SGHTA, CDR2 FQGTGA. V was trimmed by 5 bases and J by 5 bases, leaving 14 bases between them. The CDR3 is made up of 14 amino acids.

For the CDR3, the DNA is TGTGCCAGCAGCTTATCCAGCGGGAGTGGGGCCGGGGAGCTGTTTTTT. It yields the protein CASSLSSGSGAGELFF. This chain links TRBV7-3 with TRBJ2-2, with 8 bases matching TRBD2. The CDR3 extends over 16 amino acids. Trimming removed 2 bases from V and 6 bases from J; junction bases left unmatched: 8. Germline values: CDR1 SGHTA, CDR2 FQGTGA.

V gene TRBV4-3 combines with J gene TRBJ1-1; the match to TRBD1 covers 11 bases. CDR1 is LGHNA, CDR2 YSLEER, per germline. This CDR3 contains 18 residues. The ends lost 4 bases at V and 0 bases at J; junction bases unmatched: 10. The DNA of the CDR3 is TGCGCCAGCAGCCCCCGGGGACAGGGGGTAGGCATGAACACTGAAGCTTTCTTT. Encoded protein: CASSPRGQGVGMNTEAFF.

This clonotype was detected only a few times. CDR3 region: CASSLRSGTYNEQFF. The CDR3 nucleotides read TGTGCCAGCAGCTTACGGAGCGGAACTTACAATGAGCAGTTCTTC. The rearrangement links TRBV7-8 to TRBJ2-1; D might be TRBD2 (5 bases). CDR1 SGHVS and CDR2 FQNEAQ come from the germline V gene. V lost 2 bases, J lost 4 bases, and 12 bases lay in between. This CDR3 comprises 15 residues. The variable domain in full, with the rest retrieved from reference TRBV7-8 and TRBJ2-1, is GAGVSQSPRYKVAKRGQDVALRCDPISGHVSLFWYQQALGQGPEFLTYFQNEAQLDKSGLPSDRFFAERPEGSVSTLKIQRTQQEDSAVYLCASSLRSGTYNEQFFGPGTRLTVL.

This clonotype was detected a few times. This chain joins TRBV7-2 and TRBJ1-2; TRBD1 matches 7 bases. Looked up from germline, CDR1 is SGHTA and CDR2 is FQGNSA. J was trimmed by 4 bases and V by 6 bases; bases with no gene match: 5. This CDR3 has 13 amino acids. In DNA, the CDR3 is TGTGCCAGCAGTCGACAGGGTCTCTATGGCTACACCTTC. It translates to CASSRQGLYGYTF. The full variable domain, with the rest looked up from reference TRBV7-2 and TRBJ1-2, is GAGVSQSPSNKVTEKGKDVELRCDPISGHTALYWYRQSLGQGLEFLIYFQGNSAPDKSGLPSDRFSAERTGGSVSTLTIQRTQQEDSAVYLCASSRQGLYGYTFGSGTRLTVV.